This T cell receptor beta chain appears in the sequencing data of a study of tumor and adjacent non-tumor tissue in lung cancer. This sample's RNA came from whole unsorted tissue. More than 3 cm separated this lung sample from the edge of the tumor. TCRbeta libraries were built with three rounds of nested PCR, modified from ARM-PCR. TCRdb recomputed calls from the multiplex PCR reads with MiXCR, one row per CDR3 protein. This table holds about 86,000 distinct CDR3 sequences, around 82% found once. The CDR3 contains 15 residues. Germline V gene data show CDR1 as SGHDN and CDR2 as FVKESK. Unmatched junction bases numbered 12, after V lost 8 bases and J lost 5 bases.

Sequencing was done on a sample of distant non-tumor lung tissue. The chain joins TRBV14 to TRBJ1-3, with 7 positions matching TRBD1. This clonotype was sampled from a woman aged 50 to 65 with non-small cell lung cancer. The CDR3 DNA reads TGTGCCAGCGACCAGGACAGGACACTGAGAAACACCATATATTTT. Amino acid sequence: CASDQDRTLRNTIYF.